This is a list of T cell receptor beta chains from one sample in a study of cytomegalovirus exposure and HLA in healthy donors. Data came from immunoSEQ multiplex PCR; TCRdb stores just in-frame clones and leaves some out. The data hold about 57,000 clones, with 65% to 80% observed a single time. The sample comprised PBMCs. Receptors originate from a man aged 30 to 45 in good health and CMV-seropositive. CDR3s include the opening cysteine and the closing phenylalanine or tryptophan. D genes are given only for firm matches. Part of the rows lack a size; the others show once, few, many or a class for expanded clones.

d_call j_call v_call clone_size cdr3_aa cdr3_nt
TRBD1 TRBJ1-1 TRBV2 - CASTWTGSVVTEAFF TGTGCCAGCACTTGGACAGGTTCTGTTGTCACTGAAGCTTTCTTT
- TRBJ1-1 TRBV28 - CASSLNRVAFF TGTGCCAGCAGTTTAAACAGGGTCGCTTTCTTT
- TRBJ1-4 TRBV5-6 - CASSTSGRANEKLFF TGTGCCAGCAGTACTAGTGGTCGGGCTAATGAAAAACTGTTTTTT
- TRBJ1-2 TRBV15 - CATSRVAGLREGYTF TGTGCCACCAGCAGAGTGGCAGGGCTGCGGGAGGGCTACACCTTC
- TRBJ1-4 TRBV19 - CASSLQGRLEKLFF TGTGCCAGTAGTCTTCAGGGGCGGTTGGAAAAACTGTTTTTT
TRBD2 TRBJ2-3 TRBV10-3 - CATLRGTSGGAGNTDTQYF TGTGCCACTCTTCGCGGGACTAGCGGGGGGGCCGGCAACACAGATACGCAGTATTTT
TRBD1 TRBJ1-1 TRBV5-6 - CASSQNPGGGTEAFF TGTGCCAGCAGCCAAAATCCAGGGGGTGGGACTGAAGCTTTCTTT
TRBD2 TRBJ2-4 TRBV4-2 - CASSQLAGAKNIQYF TGTGCCAGCAGCCAACTAGCGGGGGCCAAAAACATTCAGTACTTC
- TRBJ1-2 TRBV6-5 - CASKRRGYGYTF TGTGCCAGCAAGAGGCGGGGTTATGGCTACACCTTC
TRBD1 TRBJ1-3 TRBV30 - CAWSERGRGKLSGNTIYF TGTGCCTGGAGTGAAAGGGGGCGAGGGAAACTGTCTGGAAACACCATATATTTT
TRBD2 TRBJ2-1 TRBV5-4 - CASSSGGADYNEQFF TGTGCCAGCAGCTCCGGGGGGGCTGACTACAATGAGCAGTTCTTC
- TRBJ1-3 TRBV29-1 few CSVAEGNTIYF TGCAGCGTTGCTGAGGGAAACACCATATATTTT
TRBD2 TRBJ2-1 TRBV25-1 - CASSENRGGFYNEQFF TGTGCCAGCAGTGAAAATCGGGGGGGGTTCTACAATGAGCAGTTCTTC
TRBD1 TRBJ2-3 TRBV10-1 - CASSRDRGPGIDTQYF TGCGCCAGCAGTCGGGACAGGGGGCCCGGAATAGATACGCAGTATTTT
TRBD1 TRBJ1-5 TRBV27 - CASSLGTGGNQPQHF TGTGCCAGCAGTTTGGGGACAGGAGGGAATCAGCCCCAGCATTTT
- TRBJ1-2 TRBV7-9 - CASSCGTSGYTF TGTGCCAGCAGCTGTGGGACTTCTGGCTACACCTTC
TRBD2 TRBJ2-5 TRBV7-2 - CASSLQGGRETQYF TGTGCCAGCAGCTTACAGGGAGGGCGAGAGACCCAGTACTTC
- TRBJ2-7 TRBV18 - CASSAGSSYEQYF TGTGCCAGCTCGGCAGGCAGCTCCTACGAGCAGTACTTC
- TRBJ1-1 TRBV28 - CAVRAWTANTEAFF TGTGCCGTGAGGGCCTGGACAGCAAACACTGAAGCTTTCTTT
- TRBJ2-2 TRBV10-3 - CAISTGTGELFF TGTGCCATCAGTACAGGGACCGGGGAGCTGTTTTTT
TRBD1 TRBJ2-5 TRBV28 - CASTPTRQGKETQYF TGTGCCAGCACCCCCACCCGACAGGGCAAGGAGACCCAGTACTTC
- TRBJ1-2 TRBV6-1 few CASSEQGDYGYTF TGTGCCAGCAGTGAACAGGGTGACTATGGCTACACCTTC
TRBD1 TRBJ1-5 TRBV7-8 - CASSQDRGSQPQHF TGTGCCAGCAGCCAGGACAGGGGGAGTCAGCCCCAGCATTTT
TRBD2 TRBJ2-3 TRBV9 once CASSVELGKRGGRDTQYF TGTGCCAGCAGCGTTGAGCTAGGAAAGCGGGGGGGCCGAGATACGCAGTATTTT
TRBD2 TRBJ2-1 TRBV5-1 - CASSLRTSDHEQFF TGCGCCAGCAGCTTAAGGACTAGCGATCATGAGCAGTTCTTC
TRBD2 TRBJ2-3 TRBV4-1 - CASSQDPPSGGADTQYF TGCGCCAGCAGCCAAGATCCGCCTAGCGGGGGCGCAGATACGCAGTATTTT
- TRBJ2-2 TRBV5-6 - CASSLRGLGTGELFF TGTGCCAGCAGCTTGCGGGGATTGGGGACCGGGGAGCTGTTTTTT
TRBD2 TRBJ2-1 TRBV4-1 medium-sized CASSQDEEAGFYNEQFF TGCGCCAGCAGCCAAGATGAGGAAGCGGGATTCTACAATGAGCAGTTCTTC
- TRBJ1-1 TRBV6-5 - CASRSRGIKSTEAFF TGTGCCAGCAGGTCCCGGGGTATCAAGAGCACTGAAGCTTTCTTT
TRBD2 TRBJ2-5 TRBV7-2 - CASLGLAVSGMDF TGTGCCAGCCTCGGACTAGCGGTTTCGGGTATGGACTTC
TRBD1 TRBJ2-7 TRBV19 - CASRKQGKPGWEQYF TGTGCCAGTCGGAAACAGGGGAAACCCGGATGGGAGCAGTACTTC
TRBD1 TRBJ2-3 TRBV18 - CASSRSWDRSTDTQYF TGTGCCAGCTCACGCAGTTGGGACAGGAGCACAGATACGCAGTATTTT
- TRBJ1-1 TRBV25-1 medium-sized CASSEYHGNTEAFF TGTGCCAGCAGTGAATATCACGGGAACACTGAAGCTTTCTTT
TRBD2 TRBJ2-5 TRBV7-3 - CASSLSGLAGVQETQYF TGTGCCAGCAGCTTAAGTGGGCTAGCGGGAGTCCAAGAGACCCAGTACTTC
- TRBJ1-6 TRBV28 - CASSRGSSYNSPLHF TGTGCCAGCAGTCGAGGGAGCTCCTATAATTCACCCCTCCACTTT
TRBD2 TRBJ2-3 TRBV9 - CASSVEGLATADTQYF TGTGCCAGCAGCGTAGAGGGACTAGCGACGGCAGATACGCAGTATTTT
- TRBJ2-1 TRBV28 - CASRSAVVGNEQFF TGTGCCAGCAGGTCCGCTGTCGTCGGCAATGAGCAGTTCTTC
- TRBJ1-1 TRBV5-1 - CASNAADTEAFF TGCGCCAGCAATGCCGCGGACACTGAAGCTTTCTTT
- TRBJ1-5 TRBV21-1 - CASSKWAGNNQPQHF TGTGCCAGCAGCAAATGGGCAGGCAACAATCAGCCCCAGCATTTT
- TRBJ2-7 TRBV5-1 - CASRPGVHVYEQYF TGCGCCAGCCGACCAGGGGTCCACGTCTACGAGCAGTACTTC
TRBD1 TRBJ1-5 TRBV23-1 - CASSQSGQGAQPQHF TGCGCCAGCAGTCAATCGGGACAGGGGGCTCAGCCCCAGCATTTT
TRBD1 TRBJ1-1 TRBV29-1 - CSVGFRGQTRGLNTEAFF TGCAGCGTTGGGTTTAGGGGGCAGACGCGGGGTTTGAACACTGAAGCTTTCTTT
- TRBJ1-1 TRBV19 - CASRPAEDKEAFF TGTGCCAGTAGACCAGCCGAGGACAAGGAAGCTTTCTTT
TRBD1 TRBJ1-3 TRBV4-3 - CASSQGQGAAGNTIYF TGCGCCAGCAGCCAAGGACAGGGGGCGGCTGGAAACACCATATATTTT
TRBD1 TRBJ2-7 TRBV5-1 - CASTATGGYEQYF TGCGCCAGCACTGCGACAGGGGGCTACGAGCAGTACTTC
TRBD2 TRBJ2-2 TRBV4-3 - CASSHRKSAGGPGELFF TGCGCCAGCAGCCATAGGAAGTCGGCGGGGGGCCCCGGGGAGCTGTTTTTT
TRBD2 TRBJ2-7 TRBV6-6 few CASSYFRGGEQYF TGTGCCAGCAGTTACTTCCGGGGGGGAGAGCAGTACTTC
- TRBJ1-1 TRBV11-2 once CASSPTVTEAFF TGTGCCAGCAGCCCGACAGTCACTGAAGCTTTCTTT
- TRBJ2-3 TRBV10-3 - CAISANTDTQYF TGTGCCATCAGTGCAAACACAGATACGCAGTATTTT
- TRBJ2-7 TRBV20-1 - CSARHRVEQYF TGCAGTGCTAGGCACAGGGTCGAGCAGTACTTC
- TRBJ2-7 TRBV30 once CAWRTAYEQYF TGTGCCTGGAGAACAGCCTACGAGCAGTACTTC
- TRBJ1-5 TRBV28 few CATLREGQPQHF TGTGCCACCCTAAGGGAGGGTCAGCCCCAGCATTTT
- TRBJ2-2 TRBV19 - CASSPGHLSGELFF TGTGCCAGTAGTCCCGGACATTTATCCGGGGAGCTGTTTTTT
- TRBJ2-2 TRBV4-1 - CASSQDLGAAGELFF TGCGCCAGCAGCCAAGATTTGGGAGCGGCCGGGGAGCTGTTTTTT
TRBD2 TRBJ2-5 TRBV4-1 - CASSQRAGRVQETQYF TGCGCCAGCAGCCAACGGGCAGGGAGGGTGCAAGAGACCCAGTACTTC
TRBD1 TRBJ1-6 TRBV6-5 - CASGPGQTNSPLHF TGTGCCAGCGGACCGGGACAGACCAACTCACCCCTCCACTTT